This T cell receptor beta chain was captured in a study of PD-1 blockade in classical Hodgkin lymphoma. Study-level points and caveats: The study reported lower baseline TCR diversity in newly diagnosed patients than in healthy donors.

Every patient had relapsed following autologous stem cell transplantation, and cohorts differed in brentuximab vedotin exposure. A single count supports this clone. Its antigen is not identified. Some clones are missing from TCRdb's copy, which holds only in-frame ones; the method was immunoSEQ multiplex PCR. The sample holds approximately 51,000 clones; roughly 66% are singletons and the top ten take over 13%. CDR1 and CDR2 (germline): SGHNT, YENEEA. This CDR3 comprises 14 residues. Trimming removed 3 bases from V and 5 bases from J; junction bases left unmatched: 3. The rearrangement joins TRBV11-3 to TRBJ2-2; 7 bases align to TRBD1. The sequencing here drew on peripheral blood mononuclear cells (PBMCs), taken before the second cycle of nivolumab. The TCR sequence derives from a human donor with classical Hodgkin lymphoma. The CDR3 reads CASSFGGQTGELFF. The DNA for the CDR3 is TGTGCCAGCAGCTTTGGGGGACAGACCGGGGAGCTGTTTTTT. Variable domain in full (rest from reference TRBV11-3 and TRBJ2-2): EAGVVQSPRYKIIEKKQPVAFWCNPISGHNTLYWYLQNLGQGPELLIRYENEEAVDDSQLPKDRFSAERLKGVDSTLKIQPAELGDSAVYLCASSFGGQTGELFFGEGSRLTVL.